This TCR beta chain was identified in a study of control samples from healthy donors and cancer patients. Produced via immunoSEQ multiplex PCR; TCRdb's table is partial and in-frame only. The sample yields about 200,000 clones, roughly nine tenths seen once. This clone was counted once. The CDR3 has 13 amino acids. V gave up 0 bases and J gave up 5 bases, with 6 bases separating them. The germline gives CDR1 LGHDT, CDR2 YNNKEL (reference sequence). The sequence was collected from a man aged 25-45 years in good health. The rearrangement joins TRBV3-1 (or the pseudogene TRBV3-2) to TRBJ2-3, with D unclear. The sample comprised blood. CDR3 in DNA: TGTGCCAGCAGCCAAGAGTCAATAGATACGCAGTATTTT. Its translation: CASSQESIDTQYF.